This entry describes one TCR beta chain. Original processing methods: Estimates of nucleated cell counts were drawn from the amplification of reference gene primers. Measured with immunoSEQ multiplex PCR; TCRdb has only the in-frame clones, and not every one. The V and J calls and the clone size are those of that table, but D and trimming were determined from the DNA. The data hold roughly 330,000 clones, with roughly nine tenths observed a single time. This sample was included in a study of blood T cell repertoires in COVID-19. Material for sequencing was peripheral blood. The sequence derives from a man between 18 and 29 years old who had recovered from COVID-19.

The CDR3 DNA reads TGCGCCAGCAGCTTGGTGGGGGAGGACTACAATGAGCAGTTCTTC. Encoded protein: CASSLVGEDYNEQFF. The chain couples TRBV5-1 to TRBJ2-1, with a possible D match to TRBD2 (6 bases). The germline V gene has CDR1 SGHRS and CDR2 YFSETQ. The CDR3 contains 15 residues. V dropped 0 bases and J dropped 3 bases, with 10 bases sitting between them.